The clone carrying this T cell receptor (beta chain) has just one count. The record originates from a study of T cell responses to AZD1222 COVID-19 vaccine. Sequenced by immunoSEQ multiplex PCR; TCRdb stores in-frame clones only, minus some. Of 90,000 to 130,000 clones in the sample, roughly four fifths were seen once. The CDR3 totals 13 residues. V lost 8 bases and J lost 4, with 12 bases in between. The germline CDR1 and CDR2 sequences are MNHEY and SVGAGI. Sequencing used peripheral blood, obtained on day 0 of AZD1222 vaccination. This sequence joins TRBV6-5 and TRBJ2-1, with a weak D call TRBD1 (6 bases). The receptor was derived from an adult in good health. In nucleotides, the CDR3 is TGTGCCAGCCAAAACAGGGAGTACAATGAGCAGTTCTTC. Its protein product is CASQNREYNEQFF.